These 6 T cell receptor beta chains were all obtained from the same sample, sequenced in a study of T cell changes during pregnancy in multiple sclerosis. Sequenced by immunoSEQ multiplex PCR; TCRdb stores in-frame clones only, minus some. The repertoire consists of approximately 11,000 clones, with around four fifths occurring once and the leading ten covering approximately 10%. Sequencing was performed on CD8+ T cells from peripheral blood mononuclear cells, taken after pregnancy. All receptors derive from a female donor in good health, enrolled as a control in a pregnancy study.

The V call is TRBV10-1, the J call TRBJ2-2; 10 nucleotides agree with TRBD1. The CDR3 length is 15 residues. Trimming took 4 bases from V and 3 from J; bases not matched to a gene: 2. From germline, CDR1 is WNHNN and CDR2 SYGVQD (reference sequence). The CDR3 is CASSAGTGDTGELFF. CDR3 coding DNA: TGCGCCAGCAGTGCGGGGACAGGGGACACCGGGGAGCTGTTTTTT.

This chain uses TRBV7-9 with TRBJ2-7, with D perhaps matching TRBD1 (6 bases). Germline V CDR1 and CDR2: SEHNR, FQNEAQ (reference sequence). The CDR3 loop spans 14 amino acids. The V and J ends lost 1 base and 6 bases respectively, with 13 bases between them. The CDR3 protein is CASSLDRLQGEQYF. The CDR3 DNA reads TGTGCCAGCAGCTTAGATCGGCTACAGGGCGAGCAGTACTTC.

This chain joins TRBV5-4 and TRBJ2-6; a possible D gene is TRBD1 (7 bases). Germline assignment: CDR1 SGHNT and CDR2 YYREEE (reference sequence). The CDR3 runs 19 residues. V was trimmed by 4 bases and J by 0 bases, leaving 20 bases between them. CDR3 in amino acids: CASSQTRGAGSSGANVLTF. CDR3 DNA sequence: TGTGCCAGCAGCCAGACCAGGGGGGCAGGGAGCTCTGGGGCCAACGTCCTGACTTTC. Filled out from reference TRBV5-4 and TRBJ2-6, the complete variable domain reads ETGVTQSPTHLIKTRGQQVTLRCSSQSGHNTVSWYQQALGQGPQFIFQYYREEENGRGNFPPRFSGLQFPNYSSELNVNALELDDSALYLCASSQTRGAGSSGANVLTFGAGSRLTVL.

The rearrangement uses TRBV9 and TRBJ2-2; D is perhaps TRBD2 (6 bases). This CDR3 contains 16 residues. CDR1 is SGDLS, CDR2 YYNGEE, per germline. The V gene lost 0 bases and the J gene lost 4 bases, with 13 bases spanning the gap. The CDR3 sequence is CASSVDVGGRTGELFF. In nucleotides, the CDR3 is TGTGCCAGCAGCGTAGACGTCGGAGGGCGCACCGGGGAGCTGTTTTTT.

The CDR3: CSVGDSREVVIQYF. The CDR3 nucleotides are TGCAGCGTTGGGGACTCGCGGGAGGTAGTCATTCAGTACTTC. This rearrangement joins TRBV29-1 to TRBJ2-4; TRBD2 matches 8 bases. CDR3 length equals 14 residues. The trim removed 4 bases at V and 9 bases at J, leaving 11 bases unmatched. CDR1 and CDR2 from the germline V gene are SQVTM and ANQGSEA.

The chain links TRBV11-3 to TRBJ2-7; 10 nucleotides align to TRBD1. Germline V gives CDR1 SGHNT, CDR2 YENEEA. This CDR3 spans 15 amino acids. Unmatched junction bases numbered 12, after V lost 8 bases and J lost 5 bases. In nucleotides, the CDR3 is TGTGCCAGCTCGATGACCGGGACAGGGGATCACGAGCAGTACTTC. Protein product: CASSMTGTGDHEQYF.